The 5 T cell receptor beta chains below come from one sample, sequenced in a study of blood T cells in healthy people across ages. A J-beta primer mix and a sample-barcoded 5' primer were used in a second PCR of about 7 to 12 cycles. TCRdb reanalysed the 5' RACE reads using MiXCR and keeps one entry per CDR3 protein. The sample lists around 820,000 distinct CDR3 sequences; around a quarter were seen once. These same records also appear under a second study, on T cells of mothers and their children.

The sample taken for sequencing was blood. The source is a boy between 10 and 17 years old in good health.

Details on this clonotype: One junction end does not reproduce the germline sequence, and a read error may be involved. V and J are TRBV6-5 and TRBJ2-4; 10 nucleotides match TRBD2. Germline assignment: CDR1 MNHEY and CDR2 SVGAGI. This CDR3 contains 10 residues. CDR3 DNA sequence: TGTGCCAGCAGGGAACCTAGCGGGGGCTTC. Its translation: CASREPSGGF.

V is TRBV5-1 and J is TRBJ1-1; D remains unclear. This CDR3 comprises 16 residues. V lost 4 bases, J lost 0 bases, and 16 bases lay in between. CDR1 is SGHRS and CDR2 is YFSETQ in the germline V gene. The CDR3 DNA sequence: TGCGCCAGCAGCCCAGTTTGGGCAGAGATGAACACTGAAGCTTTCTTT. This sequence encodes CASSPVWAEMNTEAFF.

This chain connects TRBV6-5 to TRBJ2-7, with D possibly TRBD1 on 5 matching bases. The V gene lost 1 base and the J gene lost 2 bases, with 12 bases spanning the gap. There are 15 residues in the CDR3. Germline V CDR1 and CDR2: MNHEY, SVGAGI. The CDR3 sequence is CASSYYTGGTYEQYF. Written as DNA, the CDR3 is TGTGCCAGCAGTTACTACACAGGCGGTACCTACGAGCAGTACTTC.

The chain joins TRBV6-6 to TRBJ1-2; tentatively, D is TRBD1 (6 bases). V was clipped by 2 bases and J by 5 bases, with 15 bases between them. Germline V gene sequence: CDR1 MNHNY, CDR2 SVGAGI (reference sequence). CDR3 length: 15 residues. DNA for the CDR3: TGTGCCAGCAGTTACCTGGCAGGGGATTCGTATGGCTACACCTTC. This translates into CASSYLAGDSYGYTF.

This clonotype was picked up a small number of times. The chain combines TRBV9 with TRBJ2-1; TRBD1 is a possible D gene (6 bases). The V gene lost 0 bases and the J gene lost 6 bases, with 16 bases spanning the gap. CDR3 length equals 16 residues. The germline V gene encodes CDR1 SGDLS and CDR2 YYNGEE. CDR3 coding DNA: TGTGCCAGCAGCGTAGTTAGTGGGGGCCCTCTCAATGAGCAGTTCTTC. It translates to CASSVVSGGPLNEQFF.